These T cell receptor beta chains were read from a single sample in a study of cytomegalovirus exposure and HLA in healthy donors. Clones were read by immunoSEQ multiplex PCR, and TCRdb kept only the in-frame ones, dropping some. The table shows roughly 120,000 clones, with 74% occurring only once. The material sequenced was PBMCs. The receptor source for this set is a woman aged 45-59 years in good health and CMV-seropositive. Both conserved end residues are part of each CDR3. A D gene is named only where the DNA matches it firmly. For some rows the clone size is stated as once, few or many, or as a class when expanded; others skip it.

TRBV7-5	.	TRBJ2-7	.	CAGGDLTYEQYF	TGTGCCGGAGGGGACCTGACCTACGAGCAGTACTTC
TRBV7-2	few	TRBJ2-5	.	CASSRTQLGGAMETQYF	TGTGCCAGCAGCCGAACTCAACTCGGCGGGGCGATGGAGACCCAGTACTTC
TRBV5-4	.	TRBJ2-7	.	CASRPDNSPTEQYF	TGTGCCAGCAGACCCGACAACTCCCCTACGGAGCAGTACTTC
TRBV6-5	few	TRBJ2-1	.	CASRIRSSYNEQFF	TGTGCCAGCAGAATTAGGAGCTCCTACAATGAGCAGTTCTTC
TRBV5-1	.	TRBJ1-2	.	CASTFLGRGGYTF	TGCGCCAGCACTTTCCTAGGACGGGGTGGCTACACCTTC
TRBV5-1	.	TRBJ2-1	.	CASSLDAQYNEQFF	TGCGCCAGCAGCTTGGACGCACAGTACAATGAGCAGTTCTTC
TRBV13	.	TRBJ1-3	.	CASSLAGVGRNTIYF	TGTGCCAGCAGCCTAGCCGGGGTTGGTCGAAACACCATATATTTT
TRBV7-3	.	TRBJ2-1	TRBD2	CASSLGTSGRGNEQFF	TGTGCCAGCAGCCTGGGGACTAGCGGGCGGGGCAATGAGCAGTTCTTC
TRBV6-5	few	TRBJ1-2	.	CASSEQGWSGYTF	TGTGCCAGCAGTGAGCAGGGCTGGAGTGGCTACACCTTC
TRBV27	.	TRBJ1-5	.	CASSFFGDQPQHF	TGTGCCAGCAGTTTCTTTGGAGATCAGCCCCAGCATTTT
TRBV21-1	.	TRBJ2-1	.	CASSNETGVSDNEQFF	TGTGCCAGCAGCAACGAAACAGGGGTTTCCGACAATGAGCAGTTCTTC
TRBV6-5	.	TRBJ1-1	.	CASSLGHEAFF	TGTGCCAGCAGCCTCGGACACGAAGCTTTCTTT
TRBV2	.	TRBJ1-1	.	CASSATRGNTEAFF	TGTGCCAGCAGTGCGACCAGGGGCAACACTGAAGCTTTCTTT
TRBV29-1	few	TRBJ2-5	TRBD2	CSVTGGSRGTQYF	TGCAGCGTAACGGGGGGGTCCCGGGGGACCCAGTACTTC
TRBV5-4	few	TRBJ1-3	.	CASSVSGPWGNTIYF	TGTGCCAGCAGCGTGAGCGGGCCTTGGGGGAACACCATATATTTT
TRBV6-6	.	TRBJ1-1	.	CANRARTNTEAFF	TGTGCCAACCGGGCCCGGACTAACACTGAAGCTTTCTTT
TRBV6-1	.	TRBJ2-1	.	CASSGTVYNEQFF	TGTGCCAGCAGTGGGACTGTCTACAATGAGCAGTTCTTC
TRBV7-2	.	TRBJ2-5	TRBD1	CASSSQGGETQYF	TGTGCCAGCAGCTCACAGGGGGGAGAGACCCAGTACTTC
TRBV6-6	.	TRBJ1-4	TRBD1	CASRSGQGNEKLFF	TGTGCCAGCAGATCGGGACAGGGTAACGAAAAACTGTTTTTT
TRBV6-5	.	TRBJ1-6	.	CASSPVLNSPLHF	TGTGCCAGCAGTCCGGTCCTTAATTCACCCCTCCACTTT
TRBV7-2	once	TRBJ2-7	TRBD1	CASSLLGQGAYEQYF	TGTGCCAGCAGCTTACTGGGACAGGGGGCTTACGAGCAGTACTTC
TRBV5-4	.	TRBJ2-2	.	CASSLYTGELFF	TGTGCCAGCAGCTTGTATACCGGGGAGCTGTTTTTT